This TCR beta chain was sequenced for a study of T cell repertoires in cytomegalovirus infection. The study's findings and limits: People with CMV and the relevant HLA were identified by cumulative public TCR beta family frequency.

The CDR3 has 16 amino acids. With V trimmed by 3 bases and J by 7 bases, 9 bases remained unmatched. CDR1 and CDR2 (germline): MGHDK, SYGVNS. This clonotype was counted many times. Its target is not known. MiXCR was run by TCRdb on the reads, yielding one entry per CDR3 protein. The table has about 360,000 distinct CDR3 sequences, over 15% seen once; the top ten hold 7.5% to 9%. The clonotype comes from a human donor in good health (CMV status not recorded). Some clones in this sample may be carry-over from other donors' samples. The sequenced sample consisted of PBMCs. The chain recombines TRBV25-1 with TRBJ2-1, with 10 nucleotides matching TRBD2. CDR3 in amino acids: CASSEPSASGSNEQFF. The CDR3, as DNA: TGTGCCAGCAGTGAGCCCTCGGCTAGCGGGAGTAATGAGCAGTTCTTC.